This record looks at one T cell receptor beta chain sequence and its context. Its specificity is not known. This record belongs to a study of cytotoxic CD8 clonotypes in ibrutinib-treated CLL. About the research overall: Response specimens were obtained following a median treatment duration of approximately 11 months, with a range of 6 to 36. Points from the study as a whole: The clonality rise at ibrutinib response reflected private clonotype expansion. Baseline clonality, higher than in age-matched healthy donors, tracked circulating CD8+ T-cell counts.

V lost 6 bases, J lost 5 bases, and 14 bases lay in between. Looked up from germline, CDR1 is LNHDA and CDR2 is SQIVND (reference sequence). The CDR3 spans 14 residues. Profiling relied on immunoSEQ multiplex PCR, and the TCRdb table lists in-frame clones only, not all of them. The data contain approximately 140,000 clones, around three quarters of them singletons. Sample: PBMCs, taken after 12 months of ibrutinib treatment. The V and J genes are TRBV19 and TRBJ1-5; D call uncertain. The source is a human donor with chronic lymphocytic leukemia. The CDR3: CASRNRREDQPQHF. The CDR3 DNA is TGTGCCAGTAGGAATAGACGCGAGGATCAGCCCCAGCATTTT.